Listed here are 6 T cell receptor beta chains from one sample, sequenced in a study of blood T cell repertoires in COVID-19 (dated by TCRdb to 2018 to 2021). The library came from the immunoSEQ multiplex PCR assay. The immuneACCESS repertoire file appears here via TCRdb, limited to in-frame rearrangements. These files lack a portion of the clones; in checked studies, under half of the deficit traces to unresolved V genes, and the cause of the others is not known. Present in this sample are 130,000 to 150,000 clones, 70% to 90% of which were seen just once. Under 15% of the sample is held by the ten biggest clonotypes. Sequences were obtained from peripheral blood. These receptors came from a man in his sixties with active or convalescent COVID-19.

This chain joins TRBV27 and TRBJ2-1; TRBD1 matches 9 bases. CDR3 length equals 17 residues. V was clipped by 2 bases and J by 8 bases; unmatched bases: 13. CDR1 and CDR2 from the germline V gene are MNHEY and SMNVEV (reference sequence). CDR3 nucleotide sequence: TGTGCCAGCAGTTTAGGACACAGGGGGCAGCTTGCTGATGAGCAGTTCTTC. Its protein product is CASSLGHRGQLADEQFF.

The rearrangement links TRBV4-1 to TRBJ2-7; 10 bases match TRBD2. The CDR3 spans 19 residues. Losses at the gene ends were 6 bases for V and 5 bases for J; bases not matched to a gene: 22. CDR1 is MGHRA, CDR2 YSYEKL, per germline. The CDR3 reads CASRGIKASGSPLVDEQYF. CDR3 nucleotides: TGCGCCAGCAGGGGAATTAAAGCTAGCGGGAGTCCCCTAGTGGACGAGCAGTACTTC.

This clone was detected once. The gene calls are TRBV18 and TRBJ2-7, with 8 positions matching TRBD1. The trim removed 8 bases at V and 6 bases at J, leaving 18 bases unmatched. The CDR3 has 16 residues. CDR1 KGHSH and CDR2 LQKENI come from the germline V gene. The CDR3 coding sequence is TGTGCCAGCACCCAGCGCGCCCAGGGGGCAGGGGCCGAGCAGTACTTC. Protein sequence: CASTQRAQGAGAEQYF.

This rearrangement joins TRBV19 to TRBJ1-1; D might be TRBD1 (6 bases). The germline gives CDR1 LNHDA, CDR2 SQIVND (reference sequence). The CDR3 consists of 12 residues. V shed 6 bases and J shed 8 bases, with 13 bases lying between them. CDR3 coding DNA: TGTGCCAGTAGCTTAGAGGACAGAGAAGCTTTCTTT. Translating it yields CASSLEDREAFF.

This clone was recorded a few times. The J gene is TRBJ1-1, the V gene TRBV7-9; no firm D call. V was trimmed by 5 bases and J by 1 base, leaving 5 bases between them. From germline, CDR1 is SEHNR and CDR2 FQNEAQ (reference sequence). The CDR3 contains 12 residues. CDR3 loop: CASSQANTEAFF. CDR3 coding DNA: TGTGCCAGCAGCCAGGCGAACACTGAAGCTTTCTTT.

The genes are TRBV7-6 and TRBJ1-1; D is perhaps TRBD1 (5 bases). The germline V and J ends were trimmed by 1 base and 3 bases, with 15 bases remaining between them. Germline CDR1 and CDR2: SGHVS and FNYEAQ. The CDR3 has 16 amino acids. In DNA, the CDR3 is TGTGCCAGCAGCTTAGATTTGGGGGGAGGGGACACTGAAGCTTTCTTT. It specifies CASSLDLGGGDTEAFF.